The source of this T cell receptor (beta chain) is a study of blood T cells in healthy people across ages. Next came a second PCR, run for about 7 to 12 cycles, which used a sample-barcoded 5' primer along with a J-beta primer mix. TCRdb re-analysed the 5' RACE reads in MiXCR, keeping a single row per CDR3 protein. Among almost 300,000 distinct CDR3 sequences listed, 25% to 30% were seen once. Deletions cut 4 bases from V and 0 bases from J, with 6 bases between. This CDR3 is built from 13 residues. Germline values: CDR1 MNHEY, CDR2 SVGAGI. This clonotype turned up a few times. PBMCs were isolated at a quantity of at least 7 million per sample.

The TCR comes from a woman between 70 and 85 years old in good health. Sequencing was performed on blood. V usage is TRBV6-5 and J usage is TRBJ1-2; unclear D gene. CDR3 in DNA: TGTGCCAGCAGTTCCCCTCCTAACTATGGCTACACCTTC. Protein sequence: CASSSPPNYGYTF.